Listed here are 18 T cell receptor beta chains from one sample, sequenced in a study of regulatory T cells in long-lasting Graves disease. The authors built TCR beta libraries using iRepertoire HTBI primers and Arm-PCR of CDR3 regions. TCRdb called the multiplex PCR reads again in MiXCR, with one record for every CDR3 protein. The sample includes around 250,000 distinct CDR3 sequences, about a sixth seen only once; the top ten take roughly a fifth. Time point of the sample: newly diagnosed GD, antithyroid drugs for less than 3 months. Following extraction of RNA from PBMCs, that RNA was used to make the TCR library. The sample in question was peripheral blood mononuclear cells (PBMCs), obtained at new diagnosis, from a patient treated with antithyroid drugs. These receptors all come from a female donor with Graves disease.

At least ten counts were recorded for this clonotype. The chain couples TRBV10-3 to TRBJ1-1, with a possible D match to TRBD1 (6 bases). Deletions cut 6 bases from V and 3 bases from J, with 8 bases between. Per the germline V gene, CDR1 is ENHRY and CDR2 is SYGVKD. CDR3 length equals 12 residues. CDR3 nucleotide sequence: TGTGCCATCAGAAAGGGGGACACTGAAGCTTTCTTT. As protein: CAIRKGDTEAFF.

Ten or more counts support this clonotype. The J gene is TRBJ1-2, the V gene TRBV27, with 7 bases that match TRBD1. There are 15 residues in the CDR3. V dropped 6 bases and J dropped 4; count of bases not matched to a gene: 11. Germline assignment: CDR1 MNHEY and CDR2 SMNVEV (reference sequence). CDR3 protein: CASRVRGSPRYGYTF. The CDR3 DNA follows: TGTGCCAGCAGAGTCAGGGGGTCACCCCGCTATGGCTACACCTTC.

This clonotype has at least ten counts. This chain joins TRBV12-3 or TRBV12-4 and TRBJ2-1; TRBD2 agrees at 12 bases. V was clipped by 6 bases and J by 6 bases; unmatched bases: 6. This CDR3 has 15 amino acids. CDR3 DNA sequence: TGTGCCAGCAGGACCTCTAGCGGGAGGGCCAATGAGCAGTTCTTC. Its translation: CASRTSSGRANEQFF.

This clonotype was seen repeatedly, ten times or more. The rearrangement uses TRBV10-3 and TRBJ2-7; D gene ambiguous. The germline gives CDR1 ENHRY, CDR2 SYGVKD. The CDR3 has 13 residues. Trimming took 3 bases from V and 6 from J, leaving 12 bases between them. The CDR3 reads CAISDAAPSEQYF. The DNA of the CDR3 is TGTGCCATCAGTGACGCGGCGCCTTCCGAGCAGTACTTC.

In regard to this clonotype: Here the CDR3 omits its conserved ending phenylalanine or tryptophan, so a read error is the likely source. The chain has TRBV18 and TRBJ2-5; D unresolved. V dropped 3 bases and J dropped 1 base, with 9 bases sitting between them. The CDR3 is made up of 14 amino acids. CDR1 is KGHSH, CDR2 LQKENI, per germline. CDR3 coding DNA: TGTGCCAGCTCACCTGTAGACCTCCAAGAGACCCAGTACTTG. Its translation: CASSPVDLQETQYL.

This clonotype turned up a few times. This may be a read error, as it is one base from a much larger clone. V usage is TRBV19 and J usage is TRBJ2-5; 9 bases line up with TRBD2. The V and J ends lost 7 bases and 3 bases, in that order; junction bases with no gene match: 6. CDR1 is LNHDA, CDR2 SQIVND, per germline (reference sequence). The CDR3 totals 14 residues. In DNA form, the CDR3 reads TGTGCCAGTAATAACATAGCGGGAGAAGAGACCCAGTACTTC. It translates to CASNNIAGEETQYF.

This clonotype was picked up many times. V and J are TRBV5-1 and TRBJ1-4, with D possibly being TRBD1 (6 bases). V gave up 4 bases and J gave up 7 bases, with 14 bases separating them. This CDR3 is 14 amino acids long. In germline, CDR1 is SGHRS, CDR2 YFSETQ. The CDR3 sequence: CASSPGVEGEKLFF. The CDR3 bases are TGCGCCAGCAGCCCAGGGGTTGAGGGTGAAAAACTGTTTTTT.

The table lists this clonotype with a few counts. One base away lies a much larger clone, so this may be a sequencing read error. V and J are TRBV12-3 or TRBV12-4 and TRBJ2-4, with TRBD1 as a possible D gene (6 bases). Gene TRBJ1-2 matches the end of the DNA better, so the J call may be wrong. The CDR3 extends over 13 amino acids. CDR3 residues: CASSLLQGESYTF. The CDR3 region has the DNA TGTGCCAGCAGCCTCCTACAGGGAGAGAGCTACACCTTC.

At least ten counts were recorded for this clonotype. The chain links TRBV30 to TRBJ1-4, with 10 bases lining up with TRBD1. Germline-derived CDR1 and CDR2 are GTSNPN and SVGIG (reference sequence). Trimming took 1 base from V and 5 from J; bases not matched to a gene: 4. The CDR3 has 15 residues. The CDR3 region has the DNA TGTGCCTGGAGTGCGACAGGGGGCCGAAATGAAAAACTGTTTTTT. Protein product: CAWSATGGRNEKLFF.

This clonotype was recorded many times. The chain recombines TRBV6-5 with TRBJ1-6, with a weak D call TRBD1 (5 bases). V shed 4 bases and J shed 7 bases, with 8 bases lying between them. The CDR3 covers 13 residues. CDR1 MNHEY and CDR2 SVGAGI come from the germline V gene. The CDR3 loop reads CASSSGTNSPLHF. CDR3 nucleotide sequence: TGTGCCAGCAGTTCAGGGACCAATTCACCCCTCCACTTT.

This clonotype has at least ten counts. The chain joins TRBV24-1 to TRBJ2-3; D not certain. The CDR3 is 12 residues long. V lost 7 bases, J lost 4 bases, and 8 bases lay in between. Germline V gene sequence: CDR1 KGHDR, CDR2 SFDVKD. The CDR3 DNA reads as TGTGCCACCAGGGGAAGTGCAGATACGCAGTATTTT. This sequence encodes CATRGSADTQYF.

Comment on this clonotype: A far larger clone is one nucleotide away, so this likely arose from a read error. This chain joins TRBV2 and TRBJ2-7, with D uncertain. Trimming cost V 9 bases and J 7 bases, with 19 bases left between them. CDR1 SNHLY and CDR2 FYNNEI come from the germline V gene. This CDR3 comprises 13 residues. This CDR3 reads CASGPPELNEQYF. The CDR3 coding sequence is TGTGCCAGTGGGCCCCCGGAGCTGAATGAGCAGTACTTC. Complete variable domain (other parts from reference TRBV2 and TRBJ2-7): EPEVTQTPSHQVTQMGQEVILRCVPISNHLYFYWYRQILGQKVEFLVSFYNNEISEKSEIFDDQFSVERPDGSNFTLKIRSTKLEDSAMYFCASGPPELNEQYFGPGTRLTVT.

The CDR3 nucleotides are TGTGCCAGCAGCTTAAAAGCGGGGGGGGGTTTGCAGTTCTTC. Its protein is CASSLKAGGGLQFF. The chain couples TRBV7-3 to TRBJ2-1, with TRBD2 identical over 10 bases. The CDR3 has 14 amino acids. CDR1 and CDR2 (germline): SGHTA, FQGTGA. J lost 12 bases, V lost 1 base, and 6 bases had no gene match.

This clonotype came up a few times. This chain links TRBV10-3 with TRBJ2-7; possibly TRBD1 for D (6 bases). The CDR3 is 14 residues long. Germline assignment: CDR1 ENHRY and CDR2 SYGVKD. The germline V and J ends were trimmed by 0 bases and 3 bases, with 9 bases remaining between them. The DNA of the CDR3 is TGTGCCATCAGTGAGTCGTACAGGGACTACGAGCAGTACTTC. Translating it yields CAISESYRDYEQYF.

The rearrangement joins TRBV11-2 to TRBJ2-1, with 7 positions matching TRBD1. The germline gives CDR1 SGHAT, CDR2 FQNNGV. The CDR3 covers 13 residues. With V trimmed by 0 bases and J by 7 bases, 0 bases remained unmatched. CDR3 coding DNA: TGTGCCAGCAGCTTAGACAGGGGGAATGAGCAGTTCTTC. Translated: CASSLDRGNEQFF. Using reference TRBV11-2 and TRBJ2-1 for the parts outside the CDR3, the full variable domain is EAGVAQSPRYKIIEKRQSVAFWCNPISGHATLYWYQQILGQGPKLLIQFQNNGVVDDSQLPKDRFSAERLKGVDSTLKIQPAKLEDSAVYLCASSLDRGNEQFFGPGTRLTVL.

This clonotype was counted ten times or more. The rearrangement links TRBV28 to TRBJ2-7; TRBD2 aligns across 10 bases. The germline V gene encodes CDR1 MDHEN and CDR2 SYDVKM. The CDR3 runs 16 residues. J gave up 3 bases and V 3 bases, and 8 bases lay outside the gene matches. The CDR3 reads CASSFYPGTSDYEQYF. For the CDR3, the DNA is TGTGCCAGCAGTTTCTATCCCGGGACTAGCGACTACGAGCAGTACTTC.

To note about this clonotype: This could be a read error, since a much larger clone is one nucleotide away. The gene calls are TRBV3-1 and TRBJ1-1; perhaps TRBD1 as D (6 bases). Germline V CDR1 and CDR2: LGHDT, YNNKEL (reference sequence). The CDR3 has 14 amino acids. The CDR3 DNA follows: TGTGCCAGCAGCCAAGTTGGCAGGGACACTGACGCTTTCTTT. Protein: CASSQVGRDTDAFF.

This CDR3 reads CASSRQGLRSGNTIYF. The CDR3 DNA reads as TGTGCCAGCAGTCGACAGGGATTACGCTCTGGAAACACCATATATTTT. The chain combines TRBV12-3 or TRBV12-4 with TRBJ1-3, with 7 bases fitting TRBD1. CDR3 length: 16 residues. The J segment lost 0 bases and the V segment lost 5 bases, leaving 7 bases of the junction unmatched.